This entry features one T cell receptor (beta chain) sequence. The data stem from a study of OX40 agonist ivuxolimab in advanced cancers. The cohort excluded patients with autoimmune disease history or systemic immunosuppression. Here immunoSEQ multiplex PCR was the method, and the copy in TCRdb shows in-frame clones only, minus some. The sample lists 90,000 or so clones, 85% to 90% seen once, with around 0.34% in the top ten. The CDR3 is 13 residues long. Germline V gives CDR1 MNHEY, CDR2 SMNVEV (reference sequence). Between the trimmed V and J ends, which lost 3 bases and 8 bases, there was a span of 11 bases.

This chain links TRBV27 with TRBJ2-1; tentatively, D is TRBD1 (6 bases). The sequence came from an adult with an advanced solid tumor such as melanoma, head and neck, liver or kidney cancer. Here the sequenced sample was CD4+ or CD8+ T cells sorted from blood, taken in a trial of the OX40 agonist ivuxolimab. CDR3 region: CASSFYRVDEQFF. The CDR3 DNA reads TGTGCCAGCAGTTTTTACAGGGTCGATGAGCAGTTCTTC.